These 25 T cell receptor beta chains were sequenced from one sample in a study of blood T cell repertoires in COVID-19. The assay was immunoSEQ multiplex PCR, and TCRdb's table has in-frame clones only and misses some. The sample includes some 270,000 clones, approximately 84% of them seen just once. Sample: peripheral blood. Source of these receptors: a person aged 65 to 85 with COVID-19, enrolled during active disease.

The chain carries TRBV28 and TRBJ2-3; TRBD1 agrees at 9 bases. The CDR3 has 15 amino acids. Germline CDR1 and CDR2: MDHEN and SYDVKM. J gave up 8 bases and V 5 bases, and 11 bases lay outside the gene matches. CDR3 region: CASSTPGQGGPTQYF. CDR3 nucleotide sequence: TGTGCCAGCAGTACGCCGGGACAGGGAGGACCTACGCAGTATTTT.

The rearrangement uses TRBV7-6 and TRBJ2-1, with 8 bases identical to TRBD1. This CDR3 has 13 amino acids. After removal of 5 bases from V and 6 bases from J, the junction contained 3 bases not matched to a gene. Germline V gene sequence: CDR1 SGHVS, CDR2 FNYEAQ. The CDR3 region is CASSPGQGNEQFF. The DNA of the CDR3 is TGTGCCAGCAGCCCCGGACAGGGCAATGAGCAGTTCTTC.

The chain joins TRBV28 to TRBJ2-7; 8 bases line up with TRBD1. This CDR3 spans 17 amino acids. The J segment lost 6 bases and the V segment lost 4 bases, leaving 17 bases of the junction unmatched. The germline V gene encodes CDR1 MDHEN and CDR2 SYDVKM. CDR3 in amino acids: CASSSPRPVTGAGEQYF. The DNA for the CDR3 is TGTGCCAGCAGTTCCCCTCGACCTGTGACAGGGGCTGGCGAGCAGTACTTC.

The chain recombines TRBV27 with TRBJ1-3; 7 bases agree with TRBD1. The CDR3 is 15 residues long. Germline V CDR1 and CDR2: MNHEY, SMNVEV (reference sequence). J lost 0 bases, V lost 6 bases, and 5 bases had no gene match. The CDR3 nucleotides read TGTGCCAGCAGCTTACAGGGGTACTCTGGAAACACCATATATTTT. Protein sequence: CASSLQGYSGNTIYF.

The chain is built from TRBV20-1 and TRBJ2-7; 11 bases fit TRBD2. Germline values: CDR1 DFQATT, CDR2 SNEGSKA (reference sequence). Trimming cost V 3 bases and J 6 bases; bases outside gene matches: 10. The CDR3 totals 15 residues. CDR3: CSASFTSGGSGEQYF. CDR3 DNA sequence: TGCAGTGCTAGTTTTACTAGCGGGGGTTCAGGCGAGCAGTACTTC.

The gene calls are TRBV28 and TRBJ1-6; maybe TRBD1 (5 bases). The CDR3 is made up of 12 amino acids. Germline CDR1 and CDR2: MDHEN and SYDVKM. The V end lost 8 bases, the J end lost 8 bases, and 10 bases lay between the germline ends. The CDR3 nucleotides are TGTGCCAGCGGCGGGGGGGATTCACCCCTCCACTTT. Its translation: CASGGGDSPLHF. The full variable domain, rest sourced from reference TRBV28 and TRBJ1-6, is DVKVTQSSRYLVKRTGEKVFLECVQDMDHENMFWYRQDPGLGLRLIYFSYDVKMKEKGDIPEGYSVSREKKERFSLILESASTNQTSMYLCASGGGDSPLHFGNGTRLTVT.

The chain is built from TRBV5-5 and TRBJ1-1; perhaps TRBD1 as D (5 bases). The CDR3 has 14 residues. Per germline, CDR1 SGHKS and CDR2 YYEKEE (reference sequence). Trimming removed 4 bases at V and 4 bases at J, with 14 bases between. The CDR3 sequence: CASSRQTAGTEAFF. The CDR3 nucleotides are TGTGCCAGCAGCCGCCAGACAGCGGGCACTGAAGCTTTCTTT.

J is TRBJ2-3 and V is TRBV4-3; 7 nucleotides agree with TRBD1. V gave up 4 bases and J gave up 3 bases; unmatched junction bases: 7. The germline gives CDR1 LGHNA, CDR2 YSLEER. The length of the CDR3 is 15 residues. CDR3 sequence (DNA): TGCGCCAGCAGCCCAAGGACAGGTTTGACAGATACGCAGTATTTT. As protein: CASSPRTGLTDTQYF.

The chain is built from TRBV3-1 (or the pseudogene TRBV3-2) and TRBJ1-3, with D maybe TRBD1 (6 bases). V lost 2 bases, J lost 0 bases, and 8 bases lay in between. The CDR3 totals 15 residues. Germline V gene data show CDR1 as LGHDT and CDR2 as YNNKEL (reference sequence). The CDR3 DNA is TGTGCCAGCAGCCAAACAGGGTTCTCTGGAAACACCATATATTTT. Protein: CASSQTGFSGNTIYF.

V usage is TRBV7-8 and J usage is TRBJ1-1; no clear D. This CDR3 spans 13 amino acids. CDR1 and CDR2 (germline): SGHVS, FQNEAQ. Trimming stripped 0 bases from V and 1 base from J, with 3 bases between. The CDR3 DNA reads TGTGCCAGCAGCTTAGCCAGGAACACTGAAGCTTTCTTT. Its translation is CASSLARNTEAFF. Drawing the rest from reference TRBV7-8 and TRBJ1-1, the complete variable domain is GAGVSQSPRYKVAKRGQDVALRCDPISGHVSLFWYQQALGQGPEFLTYFQNEAQLDKSGLPSDRFFAERPEGSVSTLKIQRTQQEDSAVYLCASSLARNTEAFFGQGTRLTVV.

V gene TRBV2 combines with J gene TRBJ2-1, with D unresolved. Per the germline V gene, CDR1 is SNHLY and CDR2 is FYNNEI. This CDR3 has 15 amino acids. V lost 4 bases, J lost 1 base, and 11 bases lay in between. The CDR3 sequence is CASSASGPSYNEQFF. The CDR3 DNA follows: TGTGCCAGCAGTGCCTCAGGCCCTTCCTACAATGAGCAGTTCTTC.

The chain recombines TRBV3-1 (or the pseudogene TRBV3-2) with TRBJ2-5; 10 nucleotides line up with TRBD1. The germline V gene has CDR1 LGHDT and CDR2 YNNKEL (reference sequence). The CDR3 is 16 amino acids. After removal of 4 bases from V and 7 bases from J, the junction contained 12 bases not matched to a gene. DNA of the CDR3: TGTGCCAGCAGCCGTGGCGGACAGGGGGTCCCCGTGACCCAGTACTTC. Translated, it gives CASSRGGQGVPVTQYF.

The chain is built from TRBV28 and TRBJ1-6; D perhaps matches TRBD1 (5 bases). Germline CDR1 and CDR2: MDHEN and SYDVKM. This CDR3 comprises 14 residues. V was pared by 3 bases and J by 10 bases, with 13 bases between. The CDR3 sequence: CASSFGQGRSPLHF. The CDR3 DNA reads as TGTGCCAGCAGTTTTGGTCAGGGTCGCTCACCCCTCCACTTT. The variable domain in full, with the rest retrieved from reference TRBV28 and TRBJ1-6, is DVKVTQSSRYLVKRTGEKVFLECVQDMDHENMFWYRQDPGLGLRLIYFSYDVKMKEKGDIPEGYSVSREKKERFSLILESASTNQTSMYLCASSFGQGRSPLHFGNGTRLTVT.

V usage is TRBV30 and J usage is TRBJ1-1; D not certain. This CDR3 comprises 13 residues. Per the germline V gene, CDR1 is GTSNPN and CDR2 is SVGIG (reference sequence). With 0 bases removed from V and 1 base from J, the gap between germline ends came to 6 bases. The CDR3 sequence: CAWSVDTNTEAFF. CDR3 nucleotides: TGTGCCTGGAGTGTTGACACGAACACTGAAGCTTTCTTT. The full variable domain, with the rest looked up from reference TRBV30 and TRBJ1-1, is SQTIHQWPATLVQPVGSPLSLECTVEGTSNPNLYWYRQAAGRGLQLLFYSVGIGQISSEVPQNLSASRPQDRQFILSSKKLLLSDSGFYLCAWSVDTNTEAFFGQGTRLTVV.

This sequence joins TRBV7-3 and TRBJ1-2; 8 nucleotides align to TRBD1. This CDR3 comprises 14 residues. J lost 4 bases, V lost 3 bases, and 4 bases had no gene match. Germline lookup yields CDR1 SGHTA and CDR2 FQGTGA. This chain's CDR3 is CASSFEGQAYGYTF. Written as DNA, the CDR3 is TGTGCCAGCAGCTTCGAGGGACAGGCCTATGGCTACACCTTC.

The V and J genes are TRBV5-1 and TRBJ2-7, with D possibly matching TRBD2 (6 bases). This CDR3 region has 14 residues. V lost 9 bases and J lost 5, with 21 bases in between. Germline CDR1 is SGHRS and CDR2 is YFSETQ. CDR3 nucleotide sequence: TGCGCCACCCAAGCCGCGGGACGGAGCGACGAGCAGTACTTC. Encoded protein: CATQAAGRSDEQYF.

The CDR3 DNA sequence: TGTGCCAGCTCACCGCGCGAGGGGGGGCAAAATGGCTACACCTTC. Amino acids: CASSPREGGQNGYTF. V gene TRBV18 combines with J gene TRBJ1-2; D possibly corresponds to TRBD1 (6 bases). Trimming took 3 bases from V and 6 from J, leaving 17 bases between them. The CDR3 extends over 15 amino acids. Germline CDR1 KGHSH, CDR2 LQKENI.

V and J are TRBV5-4 and TRBJ1-3; weak D call: TRBD1 (5 bases). The CDR3 consists of 15 residues. V was shortened by 4 bases and J by 2 bases, with 13 bases between the two germline ends. Per germline, CDR1 SGHNT and CDR2 YYREEE (reference sequence). This CDR3 is CASSPDSPTGNTIYF. In DNA, the CDR3 is TGTGCCAGCAGCCCCGACAGCCCGACTGGAAACACCATATATTTT.

The rearrangement uses TRBV18 and TRBJ1-1; D gene ambiguous. V lost 3 bases and J 1 base, leaving 12 bases between the germline ends. Germline CDR1 KGHSH, CDR2 LQKENI. This CDR3 is built from 15 residues. The CDR3 bases are TGTGCCAGCTCACCGATAAGTCCAGAGAACACTGAAGCTTTCTTT. Translating it yields CASSPISPENTEAFF.

The CDR3 loop reads CASSLGPTSGSHTGELFF. The CDR3 DNA is TGTGCCAGCAGCTTAGGCCCTACTAGCGGGAGCCACACCGGGGAGCTGTTTTTT. The rearrangement links TRBV7-8 to TRBJ2-2; 11 bases map to TRBD2. The CDR3 sequence is 18 residues long. Per germline, CDR1 SGHVS and CDR2 FQNEAQ. J gave up 3 bases and V 1 base, and 7 bases lay outside the gene matches.

V usage is TRBV7-9 and J usage is TRBJ2-2; D is unresolved. The CDR3 has 15 residues. From germline, CDR1 is SEHNR and CDR2 FQNEAQ (reference sequence). V was cut by 3 bases and J by 7 bases, with 15 bases left in between. CDR3: CASSFGLSGVGELFF. For the CDR3, the DNA is TGTGCCAGCAGCTTTGGGCTAAGTGGTGTCGGGGAGCTGTTTTTT.

The chain is built from TRBV7-9 and TRBJ1-2; D call uncertain. The germline CDR1 and CDR2 sequences are SEHNR and FQNEAQ (reference sequence). The V and J ends lost 0 bases and 9 bases respectively, with 8 bases between them. This CDR3 contains 12 residues. This CDR3 is CASSLARESYTF. The CDR3 DNA follows: TGTGCCAGCAGCTTAGCGAGGGAAAGCTACACCTTC.

This chain links TRBV5-1 with TRBJ2-1; 10 positions match TRBD2. The CDR3 sequence is 13 residues long. Trimming removed 2 bases from V and 14 bases from J; junction bases left unmatched: 7. Looked up from germline, CDR1 is SGHRS and CDR2 is YFSETQ. The CDR3 reads CASSFSSGGAKFF. DNA for the CDR3: TGCGCCAGCAGCTTCTCCAGCGGGGGGGCGAAGTTCTTC.

V gene TRBV4-3 combines with J gene TRBJ1-1; D gene unclear. Germline V gene data show CDR1 as LGHNA and CDR2 as YSLEER. The CDR3 consists of 15 residues. The V end was cut by 0 bases, the J end by 3 bases, with 11 bases between. The chain's CDR3 is CASSQEYERDTEAFF. The CDR3 coding sequence is TGCGCCAGCAGCCAAGAATATGAGCGGGACACTGAAGCTTTCTTT.

A remark on this clone: The same CDR3 arises from other DNA sequences in this sample as well. This sequence joins TRBV5-4 and TRBJ1-4; unclear D gene. Trimming cost V 1 base and J 7 bases, with 8 bases left between them. The CDR3 runs to 13 residues. Germline V CDR1 and CDR2: SGHNT, YYREEE (reference sequence). The CDR3 sequence is CASSLPPGEKLFF. Written as DNA, the CDR3 is TGTGCCAGCAGCTTGCCCCCGGGTGAAAAACTGTTTTTT.